These T cell receptor beta chains were read from a single sample in a study of regulatory T cells in long-lasting Graves disease. One entry per CDR3 protein, called by TCRdb with MiXCR from the multiplex PCR reads. The sample lists 300,000 to 350,000 distinct CDR3 sequences, roughly 21% seen once, with 25% to 35% in the top ten. The specimen comprised peripheral blood mononuclear cells (PBMCs), sampled when the disease was refractory, from a patient treated with antithyroid drugs. These receptor sequences come from a female donor with Graves disease. The CDR3 runs from the conserved cysteine through the conserved F or W. D genes are given only for firm matches. Clone size is not always given. Where it is, it says once, few, many or a class for expanded clones.

TRBV6-1	TRBJ1-1	.	TRBD1	CASNQLTGSSEAFF	TGTGCCAGCAATCAATTGACAGGGTCCTCTGAAGCTTTCTTT
TRBV6-1	TRBJ2-5	many	.	CASRPQGRGKETQYF	TGTGCCAGCAGACCCCAGGGGCGGGGGAAAGAGACCCAGTACTTC
TRBV12-3/TRBV12-4	TRBJ2-2	.	.	CASSFRNTGELFF	TGTGCCAGCAGTTTTAGAAACACCGGGGAGCTGTTTTTT
TRBV28	TRBJ2-7	many	.	CASSSPLLGRLWSSYEQYF	TGTGCCAGCAGTTCACCCCTTCTTGGACGTCTTTGGAGCTCCTACGAGCAGTACTTC
TRBV6-1	TRBJ1-3	.	TRBD1	CASSREGQSPPIYF	TGTGCCAGCAGCCGTGAGGGACAGAGCCCTCCCATATATTTT
TRBV12-3/TRBV12-4	TRBJ1-1	many	.	CASSLDSWLNTEAFF	TGTGCCAGCAGTTTAGATTCTTGGCTGAACACTGAAGCTTTCTTT
TRBV30	TRBJ1-2	.	.	CAWSEGRGAYGYTF	TGTGCCTGGAGTGAAGGCAGGGGCGCCTATGGCTACACCTTC
TRBV20-1	TRBJ2-7	few	TRBD2	CSARDFETSGSGGSYEQYF	TGCAGTGCTAGAGATTTCGAGACTAGCGGTTCGGGAGGGTCCTACGAGCAGTACTTC
TRBV6-5	TRBJ2-2	.	TRBD1	CASSYLKLTGTNTGELFF	TGTGCCAGCAGTTACCTGAAACTGACAGGGACGAACACCGGGGAGCTGTTTTTT
TRBV27	TRBJ2-7	many	.	CASSLSTGYEQYF	TGTGCCAGCAGTTTGTCGACAGGCTACGAGCAGTACTTC
TRBV20-1	TRBJ2-1	once	TRBD1	CSASRDSSYNEQFF	TGCAGTGCTAGCCGGGACAGTTCCTACAATGAGCAGTTCTTC
TRBV7-2	TRBJ2-2	many	.	CASSFAFPGELFF	TGTGCCAGCAGCTTCGCGTTCCCCGGGGAGCTGTTTTTT